Below, 27 T cell receptor beta chains from the same sample are listed, as sequenced in a study of neurological immune-mediated disorders. Time point defined: longitudinal time-point 1 (baseline). TCRdb independently ran MiXCR on the 5' RACE reads; one entry per CDR3 protein. Of tens of thousands of distinct CDR3 sequences in the sample, about 3.2% were seen once. The source material was PBMCs. The receptors were gathered from a woman aged 55-70 years with multiple sclerosis.

In its sample, this clonotype was seen many times. The chain employs TRBV12-3 or TRBV12-4 and TRBJ1-2; maybe TRBD1 (5 bases). Between the trimmed V and J ends, which lost 8 bases and 4 bases, there was a span of 17 bases. This CDR3 spans 14 amino acids. As DNA, the CDR3 is TGTGCCAGCTGCCGGGACCTCGATCCCTATGGCTACACCTTC. Translation: CASCRDLDPYGYTF.

The table lists this clonotype with many counts. V usage is TRBV20-1 and J usage is TRBJ2-7, with 9 nucleotides matching TRBD1. This CDR3 comprises 15 residues. Germline V lookup: CDR1 DFQATT, CDR2 SNEGSKA (reference sequence). Trimming removed 5 bases from V and 2 bases from J; junction bases left unmatched: 10. The CDR3 DNA reads as TGCAGTGCTGGGCCCGGGACAGGGAGGGCCTACGAGCAGTACTTC. Its protein product is CSAGPGTGRAYEQYF.

This clonotype was picked up many times. This rearrangement joins TRBV5-1 to TRBJ2-5; weak D call: TRBD2 (7 bases). The CDR3 consists of 14 residues. Germline assignment: CDR1 SGHRS and CDR2 YFSETQ. The V gene lost 4 bases and the J gene lost 5 bases, with 15 bases spanning the gap. CDR3 DNA: TGCGCCAGCAGCCGGGGAGGGGGAACTGAGACCCAGTACTTC. Protein: CASSRGGGTETQYF.

This clonotype has at least ten counts. V gene TRBV7-2 combines with J gene TRBJ2-1, with 7 positions matching TRBD2. CDR1 is SGHTA and CDR2 is FQGNSA in the germline V gene. This CDR3 has 15 residues. V gave up 4 bases and J gave up 0 bases; unmatched junction bases: 3. This CDR3 is CASSSRGNSYNEQFF. The CDR3 DNA reads TGTGCCAGCAGCTCGCGGGGGAACTCCTACAATGAGCAGTTCTTC.

This clonotype was picked up many times. The chain carries TRBV20-1 and TRBJ2-3, with TRBD2 as a possible D gene (7 bases). The CDR3 runs to 13 residues. The ends were cut back, 4 bases at V and 5 bases at J, with 13 bases in the middle. Germline V gene sequence: CDR1 DFQATT, CDR2 SNEGSKA (reference sequence). Here the CDR3 reads CSAIRGAVDTQYF. In nucleotides, the CDR3 is TGCAGTGCTATCCGGGGGGCGGTAGATACGCAGTATTTT.

This clonotype was seen many times. This sequence joins TRBV18 and TRBJ2-7; D perhaps matches TRBD1 (6 bases). V was trimmed by 4 bases and J by 4 bases, leaving 8 bases between them. The CDR3 consists of 12 residues. The germline V gene encodes CDR1 KGHSH and CDR2 LQKENI. The CDR3 sequence is CASSQQGYEQYF. DNA for the CDR3: TGTGCCAGCTCACAACAGGGATACGAGCAGTACTTC.

This clonotype was seen at least ten times. V gene TRBV7-9 combines with J gene TRBJ1-2; D gene uncertain. The CDR3 contains 16 residues. Trimming took off 1 base at V and 6 bases at J, with 18 bases between the two ends. The V gene's germline CDR1 is SEHNR and CDR2 FQNEAQ (reference sequence). The CDR3 coding sequence is TGTGCCAGCAGCTTAGGTGCTGGAACGGAGACCCATGGCTACACCTTC. It is translated as CASSLGAGTETHGYTF.

This clonotype showed up many times. The chain joins TRBV5-1 to TRBJ2-6; D may be TRBD1 or TRBD2 (5 bases each). This CDR3 contains 16 residues. CDR1 is SGHRS and CDR2 is YFSETQ in the germline V gene. V was pared by 4 bases and J by 0 bases, with 11 bases between. This chain's CDR3 is CASSRGRSSGANVLTF. The CDR3 DNA reads as TGCGCCAGCAGCAGGGGACGTAGCTCTGGGGCCAACGTCCTGACTTTC.

This clonotype occurred many times. The chain couples TRBV20-1 to TRBJ1-1; 7 bases align to TRBD1. Trimming at V came to 0 bases and at J to 8 bases, leaving 6 bases not matched to a gene. The CDR3 has 13 residues. The germline V gene encodes CDR1 DFQATT and CDR2 SNEGSKA (reference sequence). CDR3 DNA sequence: TGCAGTGCTAGAGAAGGGACAGTACGGGAAGCTTTCTTT. Protein product: CSAREGTVREAFF.

Ten or more counts support this clonotype. V is TRBV29-1 and J is TRBJ2-1; TRBD2 might be the D (7 bases). The CDR3 is 14 residues long. Germline V CDR1 and CDR2: SQVTM, ANQGSEA. Trimming pared 7 bases from V and 9 bases from J, leaving 22 bases between. As DNA, the CDR3 is TGCAGCGCCAGGGAGTCGGGGGGCCGAGCTGAGCAGTTCTTC. Its protein is CSARESGGRAEQFF.

This clonotype was recorded many times. The J gene is TRBJ2-3, the V gene TRBV20-1; 8 bases fit TRBD2. This CDR3 has 16 amino acids. The V segment lost 5 bases and the J segment 2 bases; nucleotides outside the gene matches: 12. In germline, CDR1 is DFQATT, CDR2 SNEGSKA (reference sequence). The CDR3 region is CSAPRGGLLLTDTQYF. DNA of the CDR3: TGCAGTGCTCCACGGGGGGGTCTCCTACTCACAGATACGCAGTATTTT.

Many counts were recorded for this clonotype. The gene calls are TRBV4-2 and TRBJ2-5, with a possible D match to TRBD2 (6 bases). Deletions cut 4 bases from V and 3 bases from J, with 24 bases between. The CDR3 has 18 residues. Germline CDR1 reads LGHNA; CDR2 reads YNFKEQ. CDR3 bases: TGTGCCAGCAGCCCTGGGGCTAGCGCCTCCGAGGGAGAAGAGACCCAGTACTTC. This codes for CASSPGASASEGEETQYF.

Ten or more counts support this clonotype. The chain carries TRBV15 and TRBJ1-2, with a weak D call TRBD1 (5 bases). The CDR3 length is 13 residues. CDR1 is LNHNV and CDR2 is YYDKDF in the germline V gene (reference sequence). V lost 9 bases to trimming and J lost 1 base, with 12 bases between them. CDR3 bases: TGTGCCACGCGGAGGGACCTTAACTATGGCTACACCTTC. It is translated as CATRRDLNYGYTF.

This clonotype showed up many times. This chain links TRBV5-1 with TRBJ2-3; tentatively, D is TRBD2 (5 bases). Germline CDR1 and CDR2: SGHRS and YFSETQ. This CDR3 has 15 residues. The ends were cut back, 5 bases at V and 5 bases at J, with 18 bases in the middle. The CDR3 sequence is CASSETTTEGDTQYF. CDR3 nucleotides: TGCGCCAGCAGTGAGACTACAACCGAGGGAGATACGCAGTATTTT.

This clonotype appeared many times. This CDR3 reads CASSLRDRPGNTIYF. The CDR3, as DNA: TGTGCCAGCAGCTTACGGGACAGGCCGGGAAACACCATATATTTT. J is TRBJ1-3 and V is TRBV14, with 8 bases that match TRBD1. The CDR3 contains 15 residues. Germline V lookup: CDR1 SGHDN, CDR2 FVKESK. V shed 5 bases, J shed 4 bases, and the junction held 7 bases outside the gene matches.

This clonotype was seen many times. The chain employs TRBV20-1 and TRBJ2-1, with 12 bases fitting TRBD2. The V gene end was trimmed by 0 bases and the J gene end by 9 bases; junction bases not matched to a gene: 9. From germline, CDR1 is DFQATT and CDR2 SNEGSKA (reference sequence). The CDR3 length is 16 residues. DNA for the CDR3: TGCAGTGCTAGAGATAGTGGTCTAGCGGGGGGGACTGAGCAGTTCTTC. Its protein is CSARDSGLAGGTEQFF.

This clonotype has ten or more counts. The V call is TRBV20-1, the J call TRBJ2-1, with D possibly TRBD2 on 5 matching bases. Germline-derived CDR1 and CDR2 are DFQATT and SNEGSKA (reference sequence). The CDR3 extends over 12 amino acids. CDR3 in amino acids: CSAGRGYNEQFF. In DNA, the CDR3 is TGCAGCGCCGGGCGCGGGTACAATGAGCAGTTCTTC.

In this sample, this clonotype turned up many times. The chain has TRBV6-5 and TRBJ2-1; D possibly corresponds to TRBD2 (6 bases). CDR3 length: 16 residues. CDR1 MNHEY and CDR2 SVGAGI come from the germline V gene. V shed 7 bases and J shed 4 bases, with 20 bases lying between them. The CDR3 nucleotides read TGTGCCAGCACCCCCGGGGGTTTGCGCACATACAATGAGCAGTTCTTC. Its protein product is CASTPGGLRTYNEQFF.

This clonotype was counted many times. V usage is TRBV12-3 or TRBV12-4 and J usage is TRBJ2-5, with D tentatively TRBD1 (6 bases). V dropped 5 bases and J dropped 2 bases, with 9 bases sitting between them. This CDR3 comprises 13 residues. The CDR3 DNA reads as TGTGCCAGCAGTCGTGGACAGCAAGAGACCCAGTACTTC. Translating it yields CASSRGQQETQYF.

This clonotype has ten or more counts. This rearrangement joins TRBV5-1 to TRBJ2-7; D tentatively fits TRBD1 or TRBD2 (5 bases each). The CDR3 extends over 15 amino acids. The V gene's germline CDR1 is SGHRS and CDR2 YFSETQ. V lost 4 bases and J lost 0, with 14 bases in between. The CDR3 DNA reads as TGCGCCAGCAGCCTACCCGGGACGTTCTCCTACGAGCAGTACTTC. It encodes CASSLPGTFSYEQYF. Supplemented by reference TRBV5-1 and TRBJ2-7, the full variable domain reads KAGVTQTPRYLIKTRGQQVTLSCSPISGHRSVSWYQQTPGQGLQFLFEYFSETQRNKGNFPGRFSGRQFSNSRSEMNVSTLELGDSALYLCASSLPGTFSYEQYFGPGTRLTVT.

This rearrangement joins TRBV6-5 to TRBJ2-1; TRBD2 matches 15 bases. The germline CDR1 and CDR2 sequences are MNHEY and SVGAGI. With 5 bases clipped from V and 4 bases from J, the junction kept 9 bases outside the gene matches. The CDR3 is 18 amino acids. CDR3 sequence: CASSRTSGGASFYNEQFF. The CDR3 region has the DNA TGTGCCAGCAGTCGGACTAGCGGGGGGGCCTCGTTTTACAATGAGCAGTTCTTC.

This clonotype is medium-sized. In DNA form, the CDR3 reads TGCAGTGCTAGAGCCTCAGACTTTAATCAGCCCCAGCATTTT. Translated, it gives CSARASDFNQPQHF. The chain couples TRBV20-1 to TRBJ1-5, with D hard to call. V was trimmed by 1 base and J by 4 bases, leaving 11 bases between them. Per germline, CDR1 DFQATT and CDR2 SNEGSKA (reference sequence). This CDR3 region has 14 residues.

This clonotype came up many times. V gene TRBV7-2 combines with J gene TRBJ2-7; D is possibly TRBD1 (5 bases). V dropped 4 bases and J dropped 3 bases, with 7 bases sitting between them. Germline lookup yields CDR1 SGHTA and CDR2 FQGNSA. This CDR3 region has 12 residues. CDR3 protein: CASSSQGYEQYF. CDR3 DNA sequence: TGTGCCAGCAGCTCCCAGGGCTACGAGCAGTACTTC.

The sample holds many counts of this clonotype. The rearrangement uses TRBV5-1 and TRBJ1-2; perhaps TRBD1 as D (6 bases). V lost 4 bases, J lost 6 bases, and 22 bases lay in between. In germline, CDR1 is SGHRS, CDR2 YFSETQ. The CDR3 is 16 residues long. The CDR3 region is CASSPGGGARFDGYTF. DNA for the CDR3: TGCGCCAGCAGCCCCGGAGGGGGGGCACGGTTCGATGGCTACACCTTC.

As for this clonotype: Since the CDR3 does not end with the conserved phenylalanine or tryptophan, this likely comes from a read error. The genes are TRBV20-1 and TRBJ1-1; no firm D call. There are 14 residues in the CDR3. V was clipped by 0 bases and J by 1 base, with 9 bases between them. CDR1 and CDR2 (germline): DFQATT, SNEGSKA (reference sequence). CDR3 sequence: CSARDGQRNTEAFC. CDR3 in DNA: TGCAGTGCTAGAGACGGGCAGAGGAACACTGAAGCTTTCTGT.

This clonotype was observed at least ten times. This rearrangement joins TRBV7-9 to TRBJ1-5, with D perhaps matching TRBD1 (6 bases). Deletions cut 6 bases from V and 5 bases from J, with 14 bases between. The CDR3 loop spans 14 amino acids. CDR1 is SEHNR, CDR2 FQNEAQ, per germline (reference sequence). This CDR3 is CASSRGRGDQPQHF. The CDR3 DNA sequence: TGTGCCAGCAGTCGGGGGCGAGGGGATCAGCCCCAGCATTTT.

This clonotype was counted many times. V gene TRBV20-1 combines with J gene TRBJ2-7; no reliable D call. The V and J ends lost 2 bases and 3 bases respectively, with 8 bases between them. The CDR3 length is 12 residues. Germline V gene data show CDR1 as DFQATT and CDR2 as SNEGSKA (reference sequence). The CDR3 nucleotides are TGCAGTGCTAGATCACCAAACTACGAGCAGTACTTC. Protein product: CSARSPNYEQYF.